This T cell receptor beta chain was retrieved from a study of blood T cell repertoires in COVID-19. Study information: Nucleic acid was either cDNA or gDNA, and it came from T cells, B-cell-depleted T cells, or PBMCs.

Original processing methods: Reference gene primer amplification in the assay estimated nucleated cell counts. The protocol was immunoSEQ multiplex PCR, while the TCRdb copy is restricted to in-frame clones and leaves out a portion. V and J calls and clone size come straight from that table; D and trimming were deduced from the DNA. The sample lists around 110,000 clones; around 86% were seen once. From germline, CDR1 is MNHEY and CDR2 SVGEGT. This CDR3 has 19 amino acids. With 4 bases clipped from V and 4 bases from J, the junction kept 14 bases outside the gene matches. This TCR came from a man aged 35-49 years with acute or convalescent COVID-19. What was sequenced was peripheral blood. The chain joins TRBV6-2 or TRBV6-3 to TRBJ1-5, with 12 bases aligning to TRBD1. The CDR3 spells CASSSPTGTGGFGNQPQHF. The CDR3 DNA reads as TGTGCCAGCAGTTCCCCCACCGGGACAGGGGGCTTTGGGAATCAGCCCCAGCATTTT.